The subject of this entry is one T cell receptor beta chain. The antigen is undetermined. The record originates from a study of T cell repertoires in ileal Crohn's disease. Across the whole study: Operated complications were stricturing disease (approximately 61%) and penetrating disease (39%). General observations from the study: Clonality above 26.8% at surgery always came with endoscopic recurrence. Compared with CD4 T cells, sorted CD8 cells carried more expanded clones.

Eligibility required adulthood, ileal or ileocolonic Crohn's disease and indicated ileocolonic resection. Repertoires were generated with immunoSEQ multiplex PCR, while TCRdb's copy carries only in-frame clones and drops some. Altogether around 7,400 clones are present, about 79% being singletons, with the ten largest covering 7% to 10%. Input material: ileal tissue. The origin of this receptor is an adult with Crohn's disease.

The CDR3, as DNA: TGTGCCATCAGTGATCCCAGGGGGTTTTACGAGCAGTACTTC. Residues: CAISDPRGFYEQYF. The chain is built from TRBV10-3 and TRBJ2-7; 7 positions agree with TRBD1. The junction had 6 bases not matched to a gene; V was cut back by 3 bases and J by 4 bases. The germline gives CDR1 ENHRY, CDR2 SYGVKD. The CDR3 is made up of 14 amino acids.